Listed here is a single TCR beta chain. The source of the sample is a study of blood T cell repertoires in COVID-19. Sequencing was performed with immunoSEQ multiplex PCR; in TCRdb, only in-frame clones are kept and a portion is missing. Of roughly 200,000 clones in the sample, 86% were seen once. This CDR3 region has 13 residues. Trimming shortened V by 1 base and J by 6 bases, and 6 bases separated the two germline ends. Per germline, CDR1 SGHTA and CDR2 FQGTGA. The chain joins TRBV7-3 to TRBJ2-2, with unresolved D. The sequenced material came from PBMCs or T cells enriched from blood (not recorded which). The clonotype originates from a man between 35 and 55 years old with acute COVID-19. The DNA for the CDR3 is TGTGCCAGCAGCTTAATATCGTCCGGGGAGCTGTTTTTT. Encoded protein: CASSLISSGELFF.